This record concerns one T cell receptor beta chain sequence. The antigen is unknown. Method: immunoSEQ multiplex PCR; TCRdb's copy keeps in-frame clones and lacks some. The sample includes tens of thousands of clones, approximately 80% seen only once; the top ten take roughly 4.8%. Germline lookup yields CDR1 KGHSY and CDR2 FQNENV. The CDR3 runs 12 residues. With 2 bases removed from V and 6 bases from J, the gap between germline ends came to 7 bases. The record originates from a study of T cells in localized non-small cell lung cancer. Study findings and constraints: Uninvolved adjacent lung had higher T cell clonality than tumor and all other tissues. A denser population of T cells in blood accompanied longer overall survival. Researchers found a median about 53 of the top 100 tumor clones in adjacent lung. One tumor region alone was sequenced, and heterogeneity therefore remains possible.

This rearrangement joins TRBV16 to TRBJ1-2, with D tentatively TRBD1 (5 bases). Sequenced here: PBMCs, sampled before any cancer treatment. The clonotype comes from a man aged 40 to 69 with stage II lung adenocarcinoma. The CDR3 sequence: CASSQGRDGYTF. For the CDR3, the DNA is TGTGCCAGCAGCCAAGGCAGGGATGGCTACACCTTC.